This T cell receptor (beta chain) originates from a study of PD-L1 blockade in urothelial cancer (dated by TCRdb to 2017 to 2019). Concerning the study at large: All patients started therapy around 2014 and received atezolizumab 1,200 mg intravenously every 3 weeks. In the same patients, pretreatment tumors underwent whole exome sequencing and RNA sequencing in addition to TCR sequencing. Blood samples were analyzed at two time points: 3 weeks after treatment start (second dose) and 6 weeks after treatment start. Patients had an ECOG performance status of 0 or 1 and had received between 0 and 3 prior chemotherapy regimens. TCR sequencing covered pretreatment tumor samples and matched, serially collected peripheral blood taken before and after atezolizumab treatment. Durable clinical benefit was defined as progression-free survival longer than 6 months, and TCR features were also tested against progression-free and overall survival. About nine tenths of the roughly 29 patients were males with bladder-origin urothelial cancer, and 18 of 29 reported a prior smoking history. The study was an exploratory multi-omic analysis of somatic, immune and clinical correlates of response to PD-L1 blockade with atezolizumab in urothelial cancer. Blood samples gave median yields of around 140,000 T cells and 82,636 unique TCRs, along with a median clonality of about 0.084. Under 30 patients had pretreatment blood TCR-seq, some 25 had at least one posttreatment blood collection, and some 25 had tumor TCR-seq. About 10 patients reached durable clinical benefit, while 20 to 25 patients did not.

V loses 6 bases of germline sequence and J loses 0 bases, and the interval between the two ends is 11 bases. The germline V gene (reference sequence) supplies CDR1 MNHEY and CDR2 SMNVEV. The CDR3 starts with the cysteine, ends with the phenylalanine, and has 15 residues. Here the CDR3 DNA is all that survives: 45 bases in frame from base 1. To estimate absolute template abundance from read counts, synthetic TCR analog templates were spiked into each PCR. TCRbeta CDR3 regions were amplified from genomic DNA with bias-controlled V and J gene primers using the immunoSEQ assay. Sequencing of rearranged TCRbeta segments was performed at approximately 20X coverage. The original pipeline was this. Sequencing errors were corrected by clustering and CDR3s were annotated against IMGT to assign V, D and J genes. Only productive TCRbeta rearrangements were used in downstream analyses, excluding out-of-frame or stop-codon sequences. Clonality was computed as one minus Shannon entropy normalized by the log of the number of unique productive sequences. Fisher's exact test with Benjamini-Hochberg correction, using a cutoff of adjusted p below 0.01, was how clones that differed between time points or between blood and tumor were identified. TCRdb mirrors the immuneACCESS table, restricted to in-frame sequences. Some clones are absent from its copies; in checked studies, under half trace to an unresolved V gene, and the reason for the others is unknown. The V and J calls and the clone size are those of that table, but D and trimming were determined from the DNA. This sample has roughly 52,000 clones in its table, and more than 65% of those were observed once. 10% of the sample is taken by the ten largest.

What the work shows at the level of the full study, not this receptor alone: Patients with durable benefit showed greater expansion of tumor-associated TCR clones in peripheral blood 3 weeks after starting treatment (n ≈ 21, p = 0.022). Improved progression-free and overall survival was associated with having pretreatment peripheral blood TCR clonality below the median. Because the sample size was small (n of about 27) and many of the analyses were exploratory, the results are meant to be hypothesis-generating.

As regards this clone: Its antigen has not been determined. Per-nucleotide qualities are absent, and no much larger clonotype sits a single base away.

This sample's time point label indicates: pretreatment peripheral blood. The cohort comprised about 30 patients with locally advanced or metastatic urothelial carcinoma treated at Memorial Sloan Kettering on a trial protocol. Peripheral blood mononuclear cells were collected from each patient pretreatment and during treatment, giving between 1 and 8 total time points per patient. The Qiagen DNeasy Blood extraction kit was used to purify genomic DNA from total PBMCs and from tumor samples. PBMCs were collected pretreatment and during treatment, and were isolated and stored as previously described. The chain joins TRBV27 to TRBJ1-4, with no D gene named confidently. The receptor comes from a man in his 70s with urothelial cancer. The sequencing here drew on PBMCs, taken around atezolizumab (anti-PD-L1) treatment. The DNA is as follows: TGTGCCAGCAGCTCGGACTATACAACTAATGAAAAACTGTTTTTT. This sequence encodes CASSSDYTTNEKLFF.